This section outlines one T cell receptor beta chain sequence together with its context. The CDR3 loop spans 18 amino acids. CDR1 is MGHDK and CDR2 is SYGVNS in the germline V gene. V dropped 1 base and J dropped 3; count of bases not matched to a gene: 12. This record belongs to a study of shared T cell receptors in the human thymus. The assay was immunoSEQ multiplex PCR, and TCRdb's table has in-frame clones only and misses some. This sample has hundreds of thousands of clones, with 70% to 90% found just once. This same sample was also taken into another study, of human thymus T cells. That study adds: The donors were infants in Finland with congenital heart defects, otherwise immunologically healthy. Corrective heart surgery yielded the resections from which the thymus tissue came. Thymic as well as blood repertoires seemed to favor certain V and J genes unevenly. What related research reported was that thymic repertoires overlapped highly among unrelated individuals.

This chain uses TRBV25-1 with TRBJ2-3; 8 positions agree with TRBD2. What was sequenced was thymocytes. This receptor was obtained from a boy younger than two with a congenital heart defect. CDR3 protein: CASSESPASGSRTDTQYF. CDR3 nucleotide sequence: TGTGCCAGCAGTGAATCCCCCGCGAGCGGGAGTAGAACAGATACGCAGTATTTT.